This T cell receptor beta chain was captured by sequencing in a study of neurological immune-mediated disorders. cDNA synthesis was performed by 5'RACE with 10-nucleotide random UMIs. TCRdb redid the calling of the 5' RACE reads with MiXCR, one entry per CDR3 protein. The repertoire holds roughly 32,000 distinct CDR3 sequences, approximately 15% seen once, with 25% to 35% in the top ten. This clonotype was recorded a few times. The CDR3 covers 15 residues. Trimming shortened V by 0 bases and J by 1 base, and 6 bases separated the two germline ends. CDR1 and CDR2 from the germline V gene are SGHTA and FQGNSA.

Sequencing was carried out using PBMCs. The chain recombines TRBV7-2 with TRBJ2-2, with TRBD1 as a possible D gene (6 bases). The source of this sequence is a man in his 70s in good health. The CDR3 DNA follows: TGTGCCAGCAGCTTAGCGACAGGGAACACCGGGGAGCTGTTTTTT. It codes for CASSLATGNTGELFF.